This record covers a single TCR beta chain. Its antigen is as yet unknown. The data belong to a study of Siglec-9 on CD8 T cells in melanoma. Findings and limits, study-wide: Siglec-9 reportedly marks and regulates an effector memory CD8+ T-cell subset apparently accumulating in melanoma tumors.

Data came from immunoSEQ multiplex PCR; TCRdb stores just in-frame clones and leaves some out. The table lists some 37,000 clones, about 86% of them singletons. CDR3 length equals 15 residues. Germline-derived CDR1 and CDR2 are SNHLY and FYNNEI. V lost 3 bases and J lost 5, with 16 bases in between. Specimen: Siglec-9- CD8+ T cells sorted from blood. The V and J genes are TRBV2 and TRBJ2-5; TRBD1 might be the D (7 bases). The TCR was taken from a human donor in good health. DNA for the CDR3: TGTGCCAGCAGTGAGGGAGACAGGGAGGCGGAGACCCAGTACTTC. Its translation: CASSEGDREAETQYF.